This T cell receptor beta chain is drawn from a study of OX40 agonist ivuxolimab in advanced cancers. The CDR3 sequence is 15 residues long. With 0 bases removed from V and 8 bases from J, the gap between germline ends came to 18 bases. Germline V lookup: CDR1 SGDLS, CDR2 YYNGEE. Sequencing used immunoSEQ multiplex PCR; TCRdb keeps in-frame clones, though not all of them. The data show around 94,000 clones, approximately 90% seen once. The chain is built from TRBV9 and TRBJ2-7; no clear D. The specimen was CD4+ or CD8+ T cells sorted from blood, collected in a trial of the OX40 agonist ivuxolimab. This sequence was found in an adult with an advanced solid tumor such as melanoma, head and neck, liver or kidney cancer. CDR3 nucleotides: TGTGCCAGCAGCGTAGCGCATAGCTGGATTTGGCAGCAGTACTTC. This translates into CASSVAHSWIWQQYF.